A single sample is the source of the 21 T cell receptor beta chains below, sequenced in a study of shared clonotypes between healthy human individuals. Method: immunoSEQ multiplex PCR; TCRdb's copy keeps in-frame clones and lacks some. The data contain hundreds of thousands of clones, roughly four fifths of them singletons. The material sequenced was PBMCs. The receptors originated from a woman aged 40 to 50 in good health. Some clones in this sample may be carry-over from other donors' samples.

The table lists this clone with many counts. This sample includes further DNA sequences coding for the same CDR3. The CDR3 bases are TGTGCCAGCAGCTTACGGGGAAGCGGGAGGTACAATGAGCAGTTCTTC. Protein product: CASSLRGSGRYNEQFF. This chain joins TRBV11-2 and TRBJ2-1, with 9 bases identical to TRBD2. Trimming removed 2 bases from V and 4 bases from J; junction bases left unmatched: 6. The CDR3 totals 16 residues. Germline V lookup: CDR1 SGHAT, CDR2 FQNNGV.

The rearrangement uses TRBV30 and TRBJ2-7; 12 bases are shared with TRBD2. Per germline, CDR1 GTSNPN and CDR2 SVGIG (reference sequence). Trimming at V came to 1 base and at J to 3 bases, leaving 1 base not matched to a gene. CDR3 length: 14 residues. CDR3 region: CAWSAGLAGYEQYF. The CDR3 DNA is TGTGCCTGGAGTGCGGGACTAGCGGGCTACGAGCAGTACTTC.

The chain is built from TRBV28 and TRBJ2-3; D unclear. Trimming took off 4 bases at V and 3 bases at J, with 8 bases between the two ends. Germline V gene data show CDR1 as MDHEN and CDR2 as SYDVKM. The CDR3 totals 13 residues. CDR3 amino acids: CASSSPNTDTQYF. The DNA of the CDR3 is TGTGCCAGCAGTTCGCCTAATACAGATACGCAGTATTTT. The whole variable domain, filled in from reference TRBV28 and TRBJ2-3, reads DVKVTQSSRYLVKRTGEKVFLECVQDMDHENMFWYRQDPGLGLRLIYFSYDVKMKEKGDIPEGYSVSREKKERFSLILESASTNQTSMYLCASSSPNTDTQYFGPGTRLTVL.

The chain has TRBV7-3 and TRBJ2-3, with 11 bases identical to TRBD2. The CDR3 loop spans 16 amino acids. V shed 5 bases, J shed 4 bases, and the junction held 8 bases outside the gene matches. CDR1 is SGHTA and CDR2 is FQGTGA in the germline V gene. CDR3 DNA sequence: TGTGCCAGCAGCCCCCGTCTAGCGGGAGGCGCAGATACGCAGTATTTT. This gives the protein CASSPRLAGGADTQYF.

In nucleotides, the CDR3 is TGTGCCAGCAGCCTCGGGGCAGGAGTGGCCGCAGATACGCAGTATTTT. It encodes CASSLGAGVAADTQYF. The chain couples TRBV5-4 to TRBJ2-3; D tentatively reads TRBD1 or TRBD2 (5 bases each). The CDR3 sequence is 16 residues long. The ends were cut back, 4 bases at V and 4 bases at J, with 19 bases in the middle. CDR1 and CDR2 (germline): SGHNT, YYREEE (reference sequence). Variable domain in full (rest from reference TRBV5-4 and TRBJ2-3): ETGVTQSPTHLIKTRGQQVTLRCSSQSGHNTVSWYQQALGQGPQFIFQYYREEENGRGNFPPRFSGLQFPNYSSELNVNALELDDSALYLCASSLGAGVAADTQYFGPGTRLTVL.

This clone was seen a handful of times. CDR3: CAWSLGSEETQYF. CDR3 nucleotides: TGTGCCTGGAGCCTAGGGTCTGAAGAGACCCAGTACTTC. This chain links TRBV30 with TRBJ2-5, with D unresolved. CDR3 size: 13 residues. Germline CDR1 reads GTSNPN; CDR2 reads SVGIG (reference sequence). The V end lost 3 bases, the J end lost 3 bases, and 11 bases lay between the germline ends.

This chain links TRBV5-1 with TRBJ1-1; 8 positions match TRBD1. This CDR3 is built from 14 residues. Trimming cost V 4 bases and J 7 bases; bases outside gene matches: 9. From germline, CDR1 is SGHRS and CDR2 YFSETQ. The CDR3 loop reads CASSTLGTGNEAFF. The DNA of the CDR3 is TGCGCCAGCAGCACACTCGGGACAGGAAATGAAGCTTTCTTT.

Comments on this clone: At the DNA level, this CDR3 is encoded by other sequences in the same sample as well. The chain joins TRBV5-1 to TRBJ2-7; 8 nucleotides match TRBD1. Germline V CDR1 and CDR2: SGHRS, YFSETQ. V gave up 0 bases and J gave up 2 bases; unmatched junction bases: 4. The CDR3 contains 15 residues. The CDR3, as DNA: TGCGCCAGCAGCTTGGCGGCAGGGGGCCCCTACGAGCAGTACTTC. Translated, it gives CASSLAAGGPYEQYF.

With regard to this clone: A much larger clone differs from this one at a single base, so this may be a read error. The chain couples TRBV30 to TRBJ2-5; TRBD2 agrees at 10 bases. Germline CDR1 reads GTSNPN; CDR2 reads SVGIG (reference sequence). There are 16 residues in the CDR3. CDR3 in amino acids: CAWSGGAGGPGEAQYF. The DNA of the CDR3 is TGTGCCTGGAGTGGAGGAGCGGGAGGGCCCGGAGAGGCCCAGTACTTC.

Regarding this clone: A read error is likely here: a far larger clone is one base away. The chain carries TRBV2 and TRBJ1-5; D remains unclear. The germline gives CDR1 SNHLY, CDR2 FYNNEI. This CDR3 is built from 13 residues. The CDR3 DNA sequence: TGTGCCAGCAGTTACGAGGAGAATCGGCCCCAGCATTTT. Protein: CASSYEENRPQHF.

About this clone itself: The junction differs from germline at one of its ends, possibly a read error. The chain carries TRBV18 and TRBJ2-3, with D uncertain. The CDR3 covers 14 residues. The germline gives CDR1 KGHSH, CDR2 LQKENI. The DNA of the CDR3 is TGTGCCAGCTCACCCCTTTCTCACACAGATGCGCAGTATTTT. Its protein is CASSPLSHTDAQYF.

The gene calls are TRBV5-4 and TRBJ1-2; the D is unclear. Trimming shortened V by 2 bases and J by 7 bases, and 12 bases separated the two germline ends. This CDR3 has 13 residues. Germline V gene data show CDR1 as SGHNT and CDR2 as YYREEE (reference sequence). CDR3 amino acids: CASSFMGGSGYTF. The CDR3, as DNA: TGTGCCAGCAGCTTCATGGGAGGCAGTGGCTACACCTTC.

The chain combines TRBV28 with TRBJ1-1; D is possibly TRBD1 (6 bases). CDR3 size: 14 residues. The V gene lost 4 bases and the J gene lost 0 bases, with 9 bases spanning the gap. CDR1 is MDHEN, CDR2 SYDVKM, per germline. The CDR3 spells CASSWGTMNTEAFF. CDR3 coding DNA: TGTGCCAGCAGTTGGGGGACAATGAACACTGAAGCTTTCTTT. The full variable domain, completed using reference TRBV28 and TRBJ1-1, is DVKVTQSSRYLVKRTGEKVFLECVQDMDHENMFWYRQDPGLGLRLIYFSYDVKMKEKGDIPEGYSVSREKKERFSLILESASTNQTSMYLCASSWGTMNTEAFFGQGTRLTVV.

The chain uses TRBV5-1 and TRBJ2-3; 7 bases fit TRBD2. Trimming removed 0 bases from V and 0 bases from J; junction bases left unmatched: 7. Germline assignment: CDR1 SGHRS and CDR2 YFSETQ. There are 17 residues in the CDR3. As DNA, the CDR3 is TGCGCCAGCAGCTTGGGATTAGCGGGTACTAGCACAGATACGCAGTATTTT. Translation gives CASSLGLAGTSTDTQYF.

The chain is built from TRBV28 and TRBJ2-2, with 9 bases that match TRBD2. CDR1 and CDR2 from the germline V gene are MDHEN and SYDVKM. The CDR3 is made up of 14 amino acids. The V and J ends lost 8 bases and 2 bases, in that order; junction bases with no gene match: 3. The CDR3 nucleotides are TGTGCCAGCGGCGGGAGGGGTAACACCGGGGAGCTGTTTTTT. This gives the protein CASGGRGNTGELFF.

This chain joins TRBV21-1 and TRBJ2-7. TRBV21-1 is noted as a pseudogene. CDR3 length: 13 residues. The CDR3 nucleotides read TGTGCCAGCAGCACGGGCACGTCTAAGGAGCAGTACTTC. Amino acid sequence: CASSTGTSKEQYF.

The chain couples TRBV4-1 to TRBJ2-3, with TRBD2 as a possible D gene (5 bases). From germline, CDR1 is MGHRA and CDR2 YSYEKL. V was pared by 1 base and J by 3 bases, with 20 bases between. This CDR3 is built from 18 residues. CDR3 protein: CASSQAHRRLGSTDTQYF. CDR3 DNA sequence: TGCGCCAGCAGCCAAGCCCACCGACGGTTGGGGAGTACAGATACGCAGTATTTT.

This clone was detected only a few times. The chain has TRBV4-2 and TRBJ2-7; D is perhaps TRBD2 (6 bases). The germline V and J ends were trimmed by 1 base and 2 bases, with 12 bases remaining between them. Germline CDR1 LGHNA, CDR2 YNFKEQ. This CDR3 has 15 amino acids. CDR3 sequence (DNA): TGTGCCAGCAGCCAAGGGCGGGATGCTCCCTACGAGCAGTACTTC. Translation: CASSQGRDAPYEQYF.

V gene TRBV25-1 combines with J gene TRBJ1-1, with D uncertain. CDR3 length: 14 amino acids. The V gene's germline CDR1 is MGHDK and CDR2 SYGVNS. Trimming left V 3 bases short and J 0 bases short, with 8 bases between. In DNA form, the CDR3 reads TGTGCCAGCAGTGATTCACCTATGAACACTGAAGCTTTCTTT. It codes for CASSDSPMNTEAFF.

V and J are TRBV7-2 and TRBJ2-7; D may be TRBD1 (5 bases). Trimming left V 2 bases short and J 5 bases short, with 13 bases between. Germline V CDR1 and CDR2: SGHTA, FQGNSA. The CDR3 length is 14 residues. The CDR3: CASSLQGRVHEQYF. In DNA form, the CDR3 reads TGTGCCAGCAGCTTACAGGGCAGGGTCCACGAGCAGTACTTC. The full variable domain, completed using reference TRBV7-2 and TRBJ2-7, is GAGVSQSPSNKVTEKGKDVELRCDPISGHTALYWYRQSLGQGLEFLIYFQGNSAPDKSGLPSDRFSAERTGGSVSTLTIQRTQQEDSAVYLCASSLQGRVHEQYFGPGTRLTVT.

This chain joins TRBV5-4 and TRBJ2-7, with D maybe TRBD2 (6 bases). Germline CDR1 is SGHNT and CDR2 is YYREEE (reference sequence). CDR3 length: 14 amino acids. V gave up 3 bases and J gave up 2 bases, with 12 bases separating them. In nucleotides, the CDR3 is TGTGCCAGCAGCTGGGGCGGGGCCGCCTACGAGCAGTACTTC. It is translated as CASSWGGAAYEQYF.